This is a list of T cell receptor beta chains from one sample in a study of CD8+ T cells in alopecia areata. Only in-frame clones appear in the TCRdb table, and some are missing; sequencing was by immunoSEQ multiplex PCR. This table has 100,000 to 120,000 clones, less than 60% appearing once. The starting material was CD4+ T cells sorted from blood, obtained at week 24, from a patient treated with tofacitinib. These receptors all stem from a human donor with alopecia areata. Each CDR3 is given with its conserved first and last residue. The order of the fields is clone size, V gene, D gene, J gene, CDR3 DNA, CDR3 protein. The D gene is left open where the match is weak. The listing skips clone size in some rows; elsewhere it reads once, few, many or a size class.

clone size: NA; V gene: TRBV5-1; D gene: TRBD1; J gene: TRBJ1-4; CDR3 DNA: TGCGCCAGCAGCGCCACAGGGGGCATAGGTGAAAAACTGTTTTTT; CDR3 protein: CASSATGGIGEKLFF
clone size: NA; V gene: TRBV29-1; D gene: TRBD2; J gene: TRBJ2-1; CDR3 DNA: TGCAGCGTTGGATGGGCAGCGGGGAATGAGCAGTTCTTC; CDR3 protein: CSVGWAAGNEQFF
clone size: few; V gene: TRBV7-9; D gene: NA; J gene: TRBJ2-2; CDR3 DNA: TGTGCCAGCAGCTTAGGTTCGGGGTTCGCCGGGGAGCTGTTTTTT; CDR3 protein: CASSLGSGFAGELFF
clone size: NA; V gene: TRBV7-7; D gene: NA; J gene: TRBJ2-5; CDR3 DNA: TGTGCTAGCAGCTTATCCGGAGCGCGACAAGAGACCCAGTACTTC; CDR3 protein: CASSLSGARQETQYF
clone size: NA; V gene: TRBV7-2; D gene: NA; J gene: TRBJ2-3; CDR3 DNA: TGTGCCAGCAGTTTATCTAGCACAGATACGCAGTATTTT; CDR3 protein: CASSLSSTDTQYF
clone size: NA; V gene: TRBV6-5; D gene: NA; J gene: TRBJ1-1; CDR3 DNA: TGTGCCAGCAGTTACTCGTTGGTGGCCAGGAACACTGAAGCTTTCTTT; CDR3 protein: CASSYSLVARNTEAFF
clone size: NA; V gene: TRBV5-1; D gene: NA; J gene: TRBJ2-7; CDR3 DNA: TGCGCCAGCAGCCCGAGGGCCACGACGGAGGAGCAGTACTTC; CDR3 protein: CASSPRATTEEQYF
clone size: NA; V gene: TRBV11-2; D gene: TRBD1; J gene: TRBJ2-7; CDR3 DNA: TGTGCCAGCAGCTTAGGAAGGGGGCGTGGCGAGCAGTACTTC; CDR3 protein: CASSLGRGRGEQYF
clone size: once; V gene: TRBV27; D gene: NA; J gene: TRBJ1-2; CDR3 DNA: TGTGCCAGCAGTTTAACTGTGAGCCATGGCTACACCTTC; CDR3 protein: CASSLTVSHGYTF
clone size: once; V gene: TRBV5-1; D gene: NA; J gene: TRBJ1-4; CDR3 DNA: TGCGCCAGCAGCTTGTTCGGATCAACTAATGAAAAACTGTTTTTT; CDR3 protein: CASSLFGSTNEKLFF
clone size: NA; V gene: TRBV25-1; D gene: NA; J gene: TRBJ1-2; CDR3 DNA: TGTGCCAGCAGTGAACCCGAACAGGGTAGAGGCTACACCTTC; CDR3 protein: CASSEPEQGRGYTF
clone size: NA; V gene: TRBV6-5; D gene: NA; J gene: TRBJ1-6; CDR3 DNA: TGTGCCAGCAGTTCTTCAGGGTTCGGTTCACCCCTCCACTTT; CDR3 protein: CASSSSGFGSPLHF
clone size: NA; V gene: TRBV25-1; D gene: TRBD1; J gene: TRBJ1-5; CDR3 DNA: TGTGCCAGCACCCGACCGCCGGGACAGGGGATCTTTCAGCCCCAGCATTTT; CDR3 protein: CASTRPPGQGIFQPQHF
clone size: NA; V gene: TRBV5-1; D gene: TRBD1; J gene: TRBJ1-2; CDR3 DNA: TGCGCCAGCAGCTTGTCCGGGACAGCCTACTATGGCTACACCTTC; CDR3 protein: CASSLSGTAYYGYTF
clone size: few; V gene: TRBV6-5; D gene: NA; J gene: TRBJ2-3; CDR3 DNA: TGTGCCAGCAGCCAACATGCAGATACGCAGTATTTT; CDR3 protein: CASSQHADTQYF
clone size: few; V gene: TRBV7-2; D gene: NA; J gene: TRBJ1-1; CDR3 DNA: TGTGCCAGCAGCGCGGACAGTAACACTGAAGCTTTCTTT; CDR3 protein: CASSADSNTEAFF
clone size: NA; V gene: TRBV13; D gene: TRBD1; J gene: TRBJ1-1; CDR3 DNA: TGTGCCAGCAGCTACCTAGGGACAGGGGCCTTGAACACTGAAGCTTTCTTT; CDR3 protein: CASSYLGTGALNTEAFF
clone size: few; V gene: TRBV29-1; D gene: NA; J gene: TRBJ2-3; CDR3 DNA: TGCAGTTTCCGGCCCACTTCACGTGATACGCAGTATTTT; CDR3 protein: CSFRPTSRDTQYF
clone size: NA; V gene: TRBV5-1; D gene: NA; J gene: TRBJ2-5; CDR3 DNA: TGCGCCAGCAGCTTGGGCAGGGCAGAGACCCAGTACTTC; CDR3 protein: CASSLGRAETQYF
clone size: NA; V gene: TRBV6-5; D gene: TRBD2; J gene: TRBJ2-2; CDR3 DNA: TGTGCCAGCACCGACGCGGGGAGGGACACCGGGGAGCTGTTTTTT; CDR3 protein: CASTDAGRDTGELFF
clone size: NA; V gene: TRBV2; D gene: NA; J gene: TRBJ1-1; CDR3 DNA: TGTGCCAGCAGCGGCAGGACCATCACTGAAGCTTTCTTT; CDR3 protein: CASSGRTITEAFF
clone size: few; V gene: TRBV5-1; D gene: NA; J gene: TRBJ2-2; CDR3 DNA: TGCGCCAGCAGCCTGACGACAGGACCCTACACCGGGGAGCTGTTTTTT; CDR3 protein: CASSLTTGPYTGELFF
clone size: NA; V gene: TRBV29-1; D gene: NA; J gene: TRBJ1-1; CDR3 DNA: TGCAGCGCGGGCACTGAAGCTTTCTTT; CDR3 protein: CSAGTEAFF
clone size: NA; V gene: TRBV18; D gene: NA; J gene: TRBJ1-3; CDR3 DNA: TGTGCCAGCTCACCGTTCCACAGGGAATCTGGAAACACCATATATTTT; CDR3 protein: CASSPFHRESGNTIYF
clone size: few; V gene: TRBV11-1; D gene: NA; J gene: TRBJ2-7; CDR3 DNA: TGTGCCAGCAGTCGGGCCCGCATGGGCGAGCAGTACTTC; CDR3 protein: CASSRARMGEQYF
clone size: NA; V gene: TRBV7-2; D gene: NA; J gene: TRBJ1-1; CDR3 DNA: TGTGCCAGCAGCTTACAGGGGACGAACACTGAAGCTTTCTTT; CDR3 protein: CASSLQGTNTEAFF
clone size: NA; V gene: TRBV6-5; D gene: TRBD1; J gene: TRBJ1-5; CDR3 DNA: TGTGCCAGCAGTTTCGGGACAGGAAGCAATCAGCCCCAGCATTTT; CDR3 protein: CASSFGTGSNQPQHF
clone size: few; V gene: TRBV29-1; D gene: NA; J gene: TRBJ2-3; CDR3 DNA: TGCAGCGCCAGGACAACTAGCACAGATACGCAGTATTTT; CDR3 protein: CSARTTSTDTQYF
clone size: NA; V gene: TRBV7-9; D gene: NA; J gene: TRBJ2-7; CDR3 DNA: TGTGCCAGCAGCTCTTCCTGGAGAGCCATCTACGAGCAGTACTTC; CDR3 protein: CASSSSWRAIYEQYF